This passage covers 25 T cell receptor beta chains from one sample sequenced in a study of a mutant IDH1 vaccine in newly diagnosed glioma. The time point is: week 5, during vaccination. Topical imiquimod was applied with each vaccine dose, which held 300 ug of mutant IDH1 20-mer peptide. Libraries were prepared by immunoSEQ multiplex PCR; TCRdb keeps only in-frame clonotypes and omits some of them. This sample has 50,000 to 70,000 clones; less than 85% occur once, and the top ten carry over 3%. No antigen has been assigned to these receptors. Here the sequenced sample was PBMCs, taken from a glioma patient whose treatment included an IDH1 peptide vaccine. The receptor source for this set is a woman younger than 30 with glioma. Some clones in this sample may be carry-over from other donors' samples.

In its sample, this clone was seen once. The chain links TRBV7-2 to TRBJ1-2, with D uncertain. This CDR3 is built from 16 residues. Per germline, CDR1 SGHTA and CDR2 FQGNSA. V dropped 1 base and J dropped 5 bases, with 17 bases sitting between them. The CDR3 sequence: CASSLEGSRELYGYTF. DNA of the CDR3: TGTGCCAGCAGCTTAGAGGGATCAAGGGAGTTGTATGGCTACACCTTC.

CDR3 in DNA: TGCGCCAGCAGCCAAGGATCGTTCGATGCGAAACTTAGGGGCGAGCAGTACTTC. Encoded protein: CASSQGSFDAKLRGEQYF. The rearrangement links TRBV4-1 to TRBJ2-7, with D possibly TRBD1 on 5 matching bases. Germline assignment: CDR1 MGHRA and CDR2 YSYEKL. Trimming took off 1 base at V and 6 bases at J, with 25 bases between the two ends. This CDR3 contains 18 residues.

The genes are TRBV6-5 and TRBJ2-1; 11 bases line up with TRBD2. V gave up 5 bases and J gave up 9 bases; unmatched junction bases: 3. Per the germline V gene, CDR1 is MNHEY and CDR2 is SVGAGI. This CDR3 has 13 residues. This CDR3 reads CASSPSGGIEQFF. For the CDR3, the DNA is TGTGCCAGCAGTCCTAGCGGGGGGATTGAGCAGTTCTTC.

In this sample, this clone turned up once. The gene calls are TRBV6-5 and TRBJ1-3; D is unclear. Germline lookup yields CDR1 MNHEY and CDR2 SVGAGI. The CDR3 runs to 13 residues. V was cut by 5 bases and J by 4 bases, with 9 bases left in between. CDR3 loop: CASSGLTGNTIYF. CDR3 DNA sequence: TGTGCCAGCAGTGGTCTTACCGGAAACACCATATATTTT.

The CDR3 DNA is TGCGCCAGCAGCCGGTTAGCGGGTCTGAACACCGGGGAGCTGTTTTTT. Its protein is CASSRLAGLNTGELFF. The rearrangement joins TRBV4-1 to TRBJ2-2, with 7 bases identical to TRBD2. The ends lost 4 bases at V and 1 base at J; junction bases unmatched: 6. The CDR3 is 16 amino acids. CDR1 MGHRA and CDR2 YSYEKL come from the germline V gene.

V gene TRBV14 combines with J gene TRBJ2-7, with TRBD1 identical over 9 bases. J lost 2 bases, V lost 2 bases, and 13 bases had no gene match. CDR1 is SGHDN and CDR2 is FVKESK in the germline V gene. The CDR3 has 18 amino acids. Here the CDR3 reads CASSQQGQGLISTYEQYF. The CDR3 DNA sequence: TGTGCCAGCAGCCAACAGGGACAGGGATTGATAAGCACCTACGAGCAGTACTTC.

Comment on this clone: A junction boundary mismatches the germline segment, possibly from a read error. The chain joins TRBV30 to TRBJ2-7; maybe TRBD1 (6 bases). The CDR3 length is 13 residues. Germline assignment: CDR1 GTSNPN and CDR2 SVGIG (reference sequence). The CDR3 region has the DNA TGTGCCCGGAGTCGAGGGGGTATCTACGAGCAGTACTTC. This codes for CARSRGGIYEQYF. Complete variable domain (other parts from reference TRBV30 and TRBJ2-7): SQTIHQWPATLVQPVGSPLSLECTVEGTSNPNLYWYRQAAGRGLQLLFYSVGIGQISSEVPQNLSASRPQDRQFILSSKKLLLSDSGFYLCARSRGGIYEQYFGPGTRLTVT.

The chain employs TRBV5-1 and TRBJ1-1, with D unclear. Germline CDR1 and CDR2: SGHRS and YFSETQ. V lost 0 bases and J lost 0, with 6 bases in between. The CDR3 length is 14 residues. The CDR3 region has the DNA TGCGCCAGCAGCTTGGACGGCATGAACACTGAAGCTTTCTTT. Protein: CASSLDGMNTEAFF.

As DNA, the CDR3 is TGTGCCAGCAGCTTAATGAGCAGCGGAAAAGAGACCCAGTACTTC. It translates to CASSLMSSGKETQYF. V gene TRBV7-6 combines with J gene TRBJ2-5; D possibly corresponds to TRBD2 (5 bases). V dropped 2 bases and J dropped 3 bases, with 13 bases sitting between them. The CDR3 sequence is 15 residues long. Germline V gene data show CDR1 as SGHVS and CDR2 as FNYEAQ. The full variable domain, its missing parts supplied by reference TRBV7-6 and TRBJ2-5, is GAGVSQSPRYKVTKRGQDVALRCDPISGHVSLYWYRQALGQGPEFLTYFNYEAQQDKSGLPNDRFSAERPEGSISTLTIQRTEQRDSAMYRCASSLMSSGKETQYFGPGTRLLVL.

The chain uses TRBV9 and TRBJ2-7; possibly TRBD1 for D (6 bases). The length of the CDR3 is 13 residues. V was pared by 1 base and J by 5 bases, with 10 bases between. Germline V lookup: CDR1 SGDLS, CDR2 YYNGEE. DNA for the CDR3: TGTGCCAGCAGCGTATGGGGGCGCAACGAGCAGTACTTC. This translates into CASSVWGRNEQYF.

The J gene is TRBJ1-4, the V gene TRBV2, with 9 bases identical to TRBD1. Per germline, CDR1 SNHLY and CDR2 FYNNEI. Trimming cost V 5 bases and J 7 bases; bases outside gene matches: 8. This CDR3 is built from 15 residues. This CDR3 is CASSQDRGTGEKLFF. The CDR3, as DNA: TGTGCCAGCAGTCAGGACAGGGGAACGGGTGAAAAACTGTTTTTT.

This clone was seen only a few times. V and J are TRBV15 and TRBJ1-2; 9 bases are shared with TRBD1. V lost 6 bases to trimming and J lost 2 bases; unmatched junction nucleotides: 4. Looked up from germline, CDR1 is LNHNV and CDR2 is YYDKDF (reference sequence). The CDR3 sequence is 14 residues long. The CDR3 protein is CATSWDRVNYGYTF. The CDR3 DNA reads TGTGCCACCAGTTGGGACAGGGTGAACTATGGCTACACCTTC.

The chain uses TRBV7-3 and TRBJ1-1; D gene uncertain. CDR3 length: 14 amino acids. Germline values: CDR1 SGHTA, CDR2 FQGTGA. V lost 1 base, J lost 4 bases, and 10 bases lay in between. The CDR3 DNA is TGTGCCAGCAGCTTAAGCGGGCGGCCCACTGAAGCTTTCTTT. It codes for CASSLSGRPTEAFF. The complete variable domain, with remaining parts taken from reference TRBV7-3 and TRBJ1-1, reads GAGVSQTPSNKVTEKGKYVELRCDPISGHTALYWYRQSLGQGPEFLIYFQGTGAADDSGLPNDRFFAVRPEGSVSTLKIQRTERGDSAVYLCASSLSGRPTEAFFGQGTRLTVV.

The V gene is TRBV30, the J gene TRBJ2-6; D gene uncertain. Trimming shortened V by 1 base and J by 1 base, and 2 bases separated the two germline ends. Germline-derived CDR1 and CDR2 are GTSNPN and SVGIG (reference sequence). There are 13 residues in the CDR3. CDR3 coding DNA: TGTGCCTGGAGTGGTTCTGGGGCCAACGTCCTGACTTTC. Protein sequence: CAWSGSGANVLTF.

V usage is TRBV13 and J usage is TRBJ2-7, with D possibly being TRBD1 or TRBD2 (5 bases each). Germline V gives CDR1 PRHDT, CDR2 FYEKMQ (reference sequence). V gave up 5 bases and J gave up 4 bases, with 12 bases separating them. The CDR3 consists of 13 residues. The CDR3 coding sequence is TGTGCCAGCAGCCCGGGACGTCAGTACGAGCAGTACTTC. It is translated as CASSPGRQYEQYF.

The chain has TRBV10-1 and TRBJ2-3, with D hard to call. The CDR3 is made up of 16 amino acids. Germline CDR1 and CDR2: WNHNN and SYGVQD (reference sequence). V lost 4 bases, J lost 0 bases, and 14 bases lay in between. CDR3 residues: CASSGKGAASTDTQYF. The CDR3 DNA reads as TGCGCCAGCAGTGGGAAAGGCGCCGCTAGCACAGATACGCAGTATTTT.

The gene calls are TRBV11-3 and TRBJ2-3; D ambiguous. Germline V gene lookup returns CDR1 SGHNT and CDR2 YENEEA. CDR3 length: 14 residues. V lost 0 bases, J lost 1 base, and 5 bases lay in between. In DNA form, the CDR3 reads TGTGCCAGCAGCTTAGACCCGGGCACAGATACGCAGTATTTT. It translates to CASSLDPGTDTQYF.

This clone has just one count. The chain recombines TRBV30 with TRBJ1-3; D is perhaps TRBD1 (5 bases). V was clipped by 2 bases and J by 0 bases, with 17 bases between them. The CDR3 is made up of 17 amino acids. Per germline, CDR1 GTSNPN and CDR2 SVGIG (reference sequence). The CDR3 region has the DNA TGTGCCTGGAGTCTCCCCCCCCCAGGGATCTCTGGAAACACCATATATTTT. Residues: CAWSLPPPGISGNTIYF.

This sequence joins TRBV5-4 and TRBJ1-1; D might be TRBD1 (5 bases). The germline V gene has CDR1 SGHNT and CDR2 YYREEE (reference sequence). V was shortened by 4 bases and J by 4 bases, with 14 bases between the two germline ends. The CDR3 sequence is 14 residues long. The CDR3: CASSPKGGGTEAFF. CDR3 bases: TGTGCCAGCAGCCCTAAGGGTGGGGGCACTGAAGCTTTCTTT.

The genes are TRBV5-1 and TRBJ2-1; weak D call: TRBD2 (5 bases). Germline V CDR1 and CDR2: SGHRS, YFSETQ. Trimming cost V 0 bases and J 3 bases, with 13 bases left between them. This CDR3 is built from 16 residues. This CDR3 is CASSLVSSGNYNEQFF. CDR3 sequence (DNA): TGCGCCAGCAGCTTGGTTAGTTCGGGGAACTACAATGAGCAGTTCTTC.

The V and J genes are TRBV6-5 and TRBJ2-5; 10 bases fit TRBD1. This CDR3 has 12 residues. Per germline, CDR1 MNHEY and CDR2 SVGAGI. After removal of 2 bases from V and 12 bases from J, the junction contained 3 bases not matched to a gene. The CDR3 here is CASSYGTGVEYF. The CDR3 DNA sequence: TGTGCCAGCAGTTACGGGACAGGGGTTGAGTACTTC.

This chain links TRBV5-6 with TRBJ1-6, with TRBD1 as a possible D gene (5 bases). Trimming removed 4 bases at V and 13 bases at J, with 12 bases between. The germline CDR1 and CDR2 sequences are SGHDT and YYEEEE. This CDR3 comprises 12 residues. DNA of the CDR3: TGTGCCAGCAGCCCGGGCCCAGGGCCCCTCCACTTT. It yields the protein CASSPGPGPLHF.

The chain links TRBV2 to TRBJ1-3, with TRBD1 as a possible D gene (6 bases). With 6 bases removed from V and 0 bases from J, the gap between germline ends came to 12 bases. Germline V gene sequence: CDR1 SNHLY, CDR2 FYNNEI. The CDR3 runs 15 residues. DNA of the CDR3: TGTGCCAGCAGCCGCGCGGACAGCTCTGGAAACACCATATATTTT. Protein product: CASSRADSSGNTIYF.

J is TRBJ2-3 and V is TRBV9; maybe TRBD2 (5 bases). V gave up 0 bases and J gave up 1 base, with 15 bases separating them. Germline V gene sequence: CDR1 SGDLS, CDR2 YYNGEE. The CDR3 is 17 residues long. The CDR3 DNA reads TGTGCCAGCAGCGTAGCGGCTAGCAGACAACGCACAGATACGCAGTATTTT. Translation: CASSVAASRQRTDTQYF. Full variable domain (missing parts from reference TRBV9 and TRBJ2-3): DSGVTQTPKHLITATGQRVTLRCSPRSGDLSVYWYQQSLDQGLQFLIQYYNGEERAKGNILERFSAQQFPDLHSELNLSSLELGDSALYFCASSVAASRQRTDTQYFGPGTRLTVL.

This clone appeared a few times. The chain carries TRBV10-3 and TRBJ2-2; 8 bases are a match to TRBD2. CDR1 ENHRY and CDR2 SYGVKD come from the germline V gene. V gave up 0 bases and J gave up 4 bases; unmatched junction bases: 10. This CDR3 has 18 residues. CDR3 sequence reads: CAISESAPGGGGTGELFF. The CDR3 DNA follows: TGTGCCATCAGTGAGTCGGCACCGGGAGGGGGAGGCACCGGGGAGCTGTTTTTT.